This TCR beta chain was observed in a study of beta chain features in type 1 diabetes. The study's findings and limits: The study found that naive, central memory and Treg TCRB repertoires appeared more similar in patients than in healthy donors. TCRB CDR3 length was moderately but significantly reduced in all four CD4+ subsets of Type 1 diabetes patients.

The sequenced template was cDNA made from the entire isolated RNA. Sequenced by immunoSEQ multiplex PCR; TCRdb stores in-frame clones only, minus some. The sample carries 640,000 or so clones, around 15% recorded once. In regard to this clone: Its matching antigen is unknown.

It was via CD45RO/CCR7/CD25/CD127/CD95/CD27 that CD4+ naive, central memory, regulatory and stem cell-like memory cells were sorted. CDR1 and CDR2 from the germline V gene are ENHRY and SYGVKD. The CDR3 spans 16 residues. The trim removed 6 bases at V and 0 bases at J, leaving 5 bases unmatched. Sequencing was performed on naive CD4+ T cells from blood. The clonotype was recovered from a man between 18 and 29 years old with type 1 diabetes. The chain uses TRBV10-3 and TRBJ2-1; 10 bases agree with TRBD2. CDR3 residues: CAIRGTSASSYNEQFF. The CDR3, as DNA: TGTGCCATCAGGGGGACTAGCGCTAGCTCCTACAATGAGCAGTTCTTC.